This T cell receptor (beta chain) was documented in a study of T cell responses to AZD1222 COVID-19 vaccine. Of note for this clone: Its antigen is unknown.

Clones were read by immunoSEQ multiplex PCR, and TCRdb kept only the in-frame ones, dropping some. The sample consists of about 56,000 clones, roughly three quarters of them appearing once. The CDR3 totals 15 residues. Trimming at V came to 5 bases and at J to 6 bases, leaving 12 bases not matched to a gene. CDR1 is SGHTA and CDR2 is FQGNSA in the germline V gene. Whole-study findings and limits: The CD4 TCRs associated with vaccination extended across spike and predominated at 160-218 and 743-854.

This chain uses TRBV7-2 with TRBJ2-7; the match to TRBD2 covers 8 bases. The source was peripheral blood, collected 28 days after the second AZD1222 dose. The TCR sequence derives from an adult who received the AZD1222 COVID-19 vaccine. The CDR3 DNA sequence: TGTGCCAGCAGCCCCAGACCCGGGACTAGTCTCGAGCAGTACTTC. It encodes CASSPRPGTSLEQYF.